What follows describes a single TCR beta chain. Its antigen is undetermined. Researchers ran immunoSEQ v3.0 at survey level. Using immunoSEQ multiplex PCR, the repertoire was profiled, and TCRdb retains in-frame clones only, with some absent. The table has roughly 50,000 clones, roughly four fifths seen once. This sample was taken from a study of long-term antiretroviral therapy in people with HIV. CDR1 is MDHEN and CDR2 is SYDVKM in the germline V gene. CDR3 length equals 14 residues. J gave up 8 bases and V 2 bases, and 6 bases lay outside the gene matches. Broader study findings: Blood, drawn from about 2004 to 2018, may reflect older ART regimens. HIV repertoires spanned tighter CDR3 length ranges than controls did.

The chain is built from TRBV28 and TRBJ2-1, with TRBD2 matching over 7 bases. The sample consisted of unsorted PBMCs, taken 0.8 years after starting antiretroviral therapy. This clonotype originated in a young woman with HIV. CDR3 in amino acids: CASSLMRGGDEQFF. DNA of the CDR3: TGTGCCAGCAGTTTAATGCGGGGAGGGGATGAGCAGTTCTTC.